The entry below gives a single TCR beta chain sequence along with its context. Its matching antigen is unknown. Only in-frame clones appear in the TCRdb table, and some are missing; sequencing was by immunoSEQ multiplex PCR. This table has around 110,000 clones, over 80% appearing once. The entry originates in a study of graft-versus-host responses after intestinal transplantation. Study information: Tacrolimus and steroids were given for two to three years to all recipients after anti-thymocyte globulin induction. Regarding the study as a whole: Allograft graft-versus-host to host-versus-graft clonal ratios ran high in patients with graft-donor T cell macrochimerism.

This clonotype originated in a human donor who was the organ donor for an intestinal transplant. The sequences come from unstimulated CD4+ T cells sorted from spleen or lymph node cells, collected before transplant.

The CDR3 sequence: CSGFPTGSYNEQFF. The CDR3 region has the DNA TGCAGCGGATTTCCGACGGGCTCCTACAATGAGCAGTTCTTC. The rearrangement uses TRBV29-1 and TRBJ2-1; D gene ambiguous. The V gene's germline CDR1 is SQVTM and CDR2 ANQGSEA. The CDR3 extends over 14 amino acids. V was trimmed by 7 bases and J by 0 bases, leaving 13 bases between them.